The clone carrying this T cell receptor beta chain was seen at least ten times. Its antigen is unidentified. Together with a sample-barcoded 5' primer, a J-beta primer mix was included in a second PCR lasting roughly 6 to 12 cycles. TCRdb processed the 5' RACE reads anew with MiXCR; each CDR3 protein has one entry. This sample yields about 840,000 distinct CDR3 sequences, of which approximately 32% are seen a single time; roughly a tenth belongs to the top ten. The data were obtained in a study of blood T cells in healthy people across ages. No fewer than 5 micrograms of total RNA were isolated from every sample. Study outcomes and limitations: The study regarded diversity estimates from one million T cells as underestimates.

The same data also contributed to another study, on T cells of mothers and their children. From that report: Related mother-child pairs showed slightly, non-significantly higher overlap than unrelated pairs.

This receptor was taken from a middle-aged woman in good health. The sequencing input was blood.

The CDR3 sequence is CASSRGGGPETQYF. DNA for the CDR3: TGTGCCAGCAGCCGGGGAGGGGGGCCGGAGACCCAGTACTTC. The V and J genes are TRBV7-3 and TRBJ2-5; D may be TRBD2 (7 bases). The CDR3 has 14 amino acids. Germline V gene sequence: CDR1 SGHTA, CDR2 FQGTGA. V was pared by 5 bases and J by 5 bases, with 15 bases between.